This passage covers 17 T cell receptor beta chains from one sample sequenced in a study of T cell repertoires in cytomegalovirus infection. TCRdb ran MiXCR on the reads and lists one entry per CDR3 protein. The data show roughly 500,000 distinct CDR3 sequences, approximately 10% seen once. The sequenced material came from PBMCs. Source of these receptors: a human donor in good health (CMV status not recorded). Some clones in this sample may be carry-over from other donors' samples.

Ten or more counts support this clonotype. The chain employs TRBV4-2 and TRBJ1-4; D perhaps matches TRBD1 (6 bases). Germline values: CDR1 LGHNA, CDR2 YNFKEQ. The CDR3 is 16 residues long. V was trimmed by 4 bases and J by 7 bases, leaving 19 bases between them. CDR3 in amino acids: CASSRPAGGLVEKLFF. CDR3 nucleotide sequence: TGTGCCAGCAGCCGCCCCGCGGGGGGCTTGGTTGAAAAACTGTTTTTT.

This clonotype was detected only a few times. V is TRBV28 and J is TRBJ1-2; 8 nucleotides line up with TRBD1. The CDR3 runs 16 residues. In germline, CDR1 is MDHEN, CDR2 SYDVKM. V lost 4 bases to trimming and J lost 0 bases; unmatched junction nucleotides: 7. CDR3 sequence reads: CASSSPRTGTNYGYTF. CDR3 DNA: TGTGCCAGCAGTTCCCCCCGGACAGGGACTAACTATGGCTACACCTTC.

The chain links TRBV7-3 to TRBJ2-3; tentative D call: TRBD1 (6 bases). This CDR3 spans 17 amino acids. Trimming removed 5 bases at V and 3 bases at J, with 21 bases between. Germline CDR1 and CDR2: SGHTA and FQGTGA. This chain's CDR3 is CASSPAWTAKMTDTQYF. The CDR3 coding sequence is TGTGCCAGCAGCCCCGCCTGGACAGCGAAGATGACAGATACGCAGTATTTT.

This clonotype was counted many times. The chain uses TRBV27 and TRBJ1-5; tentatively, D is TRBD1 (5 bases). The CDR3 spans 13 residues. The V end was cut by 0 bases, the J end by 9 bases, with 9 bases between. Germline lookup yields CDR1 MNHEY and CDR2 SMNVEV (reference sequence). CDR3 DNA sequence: TGTGCCAGCAGTTTATCTCGACAGCTGCCCCAGCATTTT. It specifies CASSLSRQLPQHF.

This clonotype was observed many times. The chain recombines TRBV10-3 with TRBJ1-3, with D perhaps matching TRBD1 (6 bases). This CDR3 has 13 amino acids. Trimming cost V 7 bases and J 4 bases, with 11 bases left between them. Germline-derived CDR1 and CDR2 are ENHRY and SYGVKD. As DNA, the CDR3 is TGTGCCATCACTCCGACAGGAGGAAACACCATATATTTT. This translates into CAITPTGGNTIYF.

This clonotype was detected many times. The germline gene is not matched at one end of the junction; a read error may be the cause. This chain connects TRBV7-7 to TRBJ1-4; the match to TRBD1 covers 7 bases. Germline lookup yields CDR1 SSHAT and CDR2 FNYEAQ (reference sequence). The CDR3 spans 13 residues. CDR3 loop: CASSQNRGEKLFF. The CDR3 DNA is TGTGCTAGCAGCCAAAACAGGGGTGAAAAACTGTTTTTT.

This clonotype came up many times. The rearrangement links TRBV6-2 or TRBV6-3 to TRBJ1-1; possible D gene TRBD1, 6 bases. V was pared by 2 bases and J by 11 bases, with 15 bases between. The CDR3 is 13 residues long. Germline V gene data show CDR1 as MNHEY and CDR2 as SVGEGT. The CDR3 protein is CASSYRKTGGAFF. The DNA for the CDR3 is TGTGCCAGCAGTTACCGCAAGACAGGTGGCGCTTTCTTT.

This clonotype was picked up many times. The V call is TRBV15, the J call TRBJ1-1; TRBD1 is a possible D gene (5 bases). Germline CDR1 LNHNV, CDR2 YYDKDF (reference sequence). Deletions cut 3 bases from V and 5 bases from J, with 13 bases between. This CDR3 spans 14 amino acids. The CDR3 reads CATSSSREDTEAFF. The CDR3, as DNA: TGTGCCACCAGCAGCTCCAGGGAGGATACTGAAGCTTTCTTT.

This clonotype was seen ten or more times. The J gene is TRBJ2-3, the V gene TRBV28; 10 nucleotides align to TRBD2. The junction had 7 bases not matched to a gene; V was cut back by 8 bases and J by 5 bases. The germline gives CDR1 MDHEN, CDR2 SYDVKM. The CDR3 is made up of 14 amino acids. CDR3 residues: CASQAGGPGDTQYF. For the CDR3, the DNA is TGTGCCAGCCAAGCGGGAGGGCCGGGAGATACGCAGTATTTT. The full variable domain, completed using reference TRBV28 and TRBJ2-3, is DVKVTQSSRYLVKRTGEKVFLECVQDMDHENMFWYRQDPGLGLRLIYFSYDVKMKEKGDIPEGYSVSREKKERFSLILESASTNQTSMYLCASQAGGPGDTQYFGPGTRLTVL.

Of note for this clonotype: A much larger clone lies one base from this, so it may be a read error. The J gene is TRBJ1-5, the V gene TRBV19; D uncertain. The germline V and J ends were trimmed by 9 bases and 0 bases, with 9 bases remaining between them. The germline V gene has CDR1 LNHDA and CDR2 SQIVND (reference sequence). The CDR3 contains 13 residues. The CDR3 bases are TGTGCCAGCGGGTCAAATAGCAATCAGCCCCAGCATTTT. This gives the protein CASGSNSNQPQHF.

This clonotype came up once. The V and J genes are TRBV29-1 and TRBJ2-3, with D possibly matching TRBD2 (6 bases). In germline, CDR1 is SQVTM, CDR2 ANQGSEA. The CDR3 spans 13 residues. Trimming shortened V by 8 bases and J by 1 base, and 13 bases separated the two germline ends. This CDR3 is CSLRGGGTDTQYF. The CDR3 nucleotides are TGCAGCCTCCGGGGAGGTGGCACAGATACGCAGTATTTT.

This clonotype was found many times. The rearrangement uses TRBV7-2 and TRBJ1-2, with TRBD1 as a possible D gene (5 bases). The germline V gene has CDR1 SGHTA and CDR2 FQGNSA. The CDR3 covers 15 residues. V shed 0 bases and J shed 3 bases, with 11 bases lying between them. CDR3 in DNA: TGTGCCAGCAGCTTAGCGGCAGGGATGGACTATGGCTACACCTTC. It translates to CASSLAAGMDYGYTF.

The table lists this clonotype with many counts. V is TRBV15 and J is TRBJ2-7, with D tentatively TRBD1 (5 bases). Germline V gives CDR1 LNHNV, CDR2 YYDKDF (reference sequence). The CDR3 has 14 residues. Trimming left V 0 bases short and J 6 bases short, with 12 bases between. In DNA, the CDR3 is TGTGCCACCAGCAGAGATCAAGTTACAGGCGAGCAGTACTTC. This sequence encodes CATSRDQVTGEQYF.

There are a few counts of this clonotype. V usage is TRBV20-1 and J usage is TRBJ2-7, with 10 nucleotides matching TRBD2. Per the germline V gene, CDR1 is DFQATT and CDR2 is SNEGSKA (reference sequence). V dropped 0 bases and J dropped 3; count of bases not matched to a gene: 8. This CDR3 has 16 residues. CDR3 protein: CSARDYRRTSGYEQYF. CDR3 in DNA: TGCAGTGCTAGAGATTATCGGAGGACTAGCGGCTACGAGCAGTACTTC.

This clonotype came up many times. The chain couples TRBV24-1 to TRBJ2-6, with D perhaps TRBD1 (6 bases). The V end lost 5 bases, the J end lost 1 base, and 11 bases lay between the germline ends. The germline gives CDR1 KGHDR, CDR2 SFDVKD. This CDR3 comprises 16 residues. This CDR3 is CATSGTTGSGANVLTF. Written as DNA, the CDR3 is TGTGCCACCAGTGGCACAACAGGGTCTGGGGCCAACGTCCTGACTTTC.

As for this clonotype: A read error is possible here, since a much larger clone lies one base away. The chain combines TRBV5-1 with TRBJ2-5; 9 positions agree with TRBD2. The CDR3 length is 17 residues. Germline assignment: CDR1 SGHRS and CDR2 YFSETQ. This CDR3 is CVSSLAPSGTNQETQYF. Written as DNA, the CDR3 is TGCGTCAGCAGCTTGGCCCCTAGCGGGACAAACCAAGAGACCCAGTACTTC. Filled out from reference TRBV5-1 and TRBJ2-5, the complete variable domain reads KAGVTQTPRYLIKTRGQQVTLSCSPISGHRSVSWYQQTPGQGLQFLFEYFSETQRNKGNFPGRFSGRQFSNSRSEMNVSTLELGDSALYLCVSSLAPSGTNQETQYFGPGTRLLVL.

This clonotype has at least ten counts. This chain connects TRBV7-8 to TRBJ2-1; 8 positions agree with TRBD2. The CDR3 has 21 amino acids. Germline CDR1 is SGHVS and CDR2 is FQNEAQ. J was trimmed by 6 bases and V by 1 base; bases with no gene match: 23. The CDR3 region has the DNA TGTGCCAGCAGCTTAGTCGTGGCGGGGGGCCGGGCGGTTCTTGGGTTCAATGAGCAGTTCTTC. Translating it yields CASSLVVAGGRAVLGFNEQFF.